The rows below give T cell receptor beta chains drawn from one sample of a study of shared clonotypes between healthy human individuals. Profiled with immunoSEQ multiplex PCR; TCRdb holds only in-frame clones, not every one. The sample lists about 2.2 million clones; just over 90% were seen once. What was sequenced was naive CD8+ T cells from PBMCs. The receptors were sampled from a man aged 18-30 years in good health. Some clones in this sample may be carry-over from other donors' samples. CDR3s include the opening cysteine and the closing phenylalanine or tryptophan. The order of the fields is CDR3 length, V gene, J gene, D gene, clone size, CDR3 protein, CDR3 DNA. A D gene is named only where the DNA matches it firmly. Clone sizes are given selectively: once, few, many, or a class where the clone is expanded.

14,TRBV29-1,TRBJ1-3,-,-,CSVGSGTAGNTIYF,TGCAGCGTTGGAAGTGGAACAGCTGGAAACACCATATATTTT
14,TRBV27,TRBJ1-2,-,-,CASSVGPGLTGYTF,TGTGCCAGCAGTGTAGGGCCAGGTTTGACTGGCTACACCTTC
16,TRBV9,TRBJ2-1,-,-,CASSRSAGTGTHEQFF,TGTGCCAGCAGCCGTTCGGCGGGGACGGGCACCCATGAGCAGTTCTTC
15,TRBV30,TRBJ2-2,TRBD1,-,CAWIPDRGLYGELFF,TGTGCCTGGATCCCGGACAGGGGGCTGTACGGGGAGCTGTTTTTT
17,TRBV27,TRBJ2-1,TRBD2,-,CASSLLLLAGAYNEQFF,TGTGCCAGCAGTTTACTCCTACTAGCGGGGGCTTACAATGAGCAGTTCTTC
15,TRBV6-1,TRBJ2-7,-,-,CASSEGLGVHYEQYF,TGTGCCAGCAGTGAGGGCCTAGGGGTACACTACGAGCAGTACTTC
15,TRBV2,TRBJ2-1,TRBD2,-,CASSATSGPYNEQFF,TGTGCCAGCAGCGCAACTAGCGGTCCTTACAATGAGCAGTTCTTC
13,TRBV10-3,TRBJ1-1,-,-,CAISEMGGTEAFF,TGTGCCATCAGTGAGATGGGGGGCACTGAAGCTTTCTTT
15,TRBV5-6,TRBJ2-7,TRBD2,-,CASSSGLAGPYEQYF,TGTGCCAGCAGCTCGGGACTAGCGGGACCCTACGAGCAGTACTTC
18,TRBV27,TRBJ2-7,-,-,CASSKLGPDTPLYYEQYF,TGTGCCAGCAGTAAGCTCGGACCGGACACACCCCTATACTACGAGCAGTACTTC
19,TRBV4-1,TRBJ2-1,-,-,CASSQGSSFSLGTGGEQFF,TGCGCCAGCAGCCAAGGTTCTAGTTTTAGTTTGGGGACCGGCGGTGAGCAGTTCTTC
14,TRBV19,TRBJ2-7,-,-,CASSLGRSSYEQYF,TGTGCCAGTAGCCTCGGGAGATCGTCCTACGAGCAGTACTTC
15,TRBV2,TRBJ1-5,TRBD1,-,CASRREGGLDQPQHF,TGTGCCAGCAGGCGGGAAGGGGGCCTAGATCAGCCCCAGCATTTT
17,TRBV11-1,TRBJ2-1,TRBD2,-,CASTTERFREGGNEQFF,TGTGCCAGCACCACCGAACGTTTTCGGGAGGGTGGCAATGAGCAGTTCTTC
15,TRBV5-1,TRBJ2-1,TRBD2,-,CASSPTSGRYNEQFF,TGCGCCAGCAGCCCGACTAGCGGGAGGTACAATGAGCAGTTCTTC
15,TRBV7-9,TRBJ2-7,-,once,CASSLDSASLYEQYF,TGTGCCAGCAGCTTAGATAGCGCCAGTCTCTACGAGCAGTACTTC
15,TRBV27,TRBJ2-7,TRBD2,-,CASSSPTSGRPLQYF,TGTGCCAGCAGTTCCCCTACTAGCGGGAGGCCTTTACAGTACTTC
16,TRBV25-1,TRBJ1-2,-,-,CASSGVRRAGNYGYTF,TGTGCCAGCAGTGGAGTAAGGAGGGCGGGGAACTATGGCTACACCTTC
13,TRBV30,TRBJ1-3,-,once,CAWVTPRGNTIYF,TGTGCCTGGGTGACTCCCCGGGGAAACACCATATATTTT
13,TRBV15,TRBJ1-2,-,-,CATSSEGVFGYTF,TGTGCCACCAGCAGCGAGGGGGTTTTTGGCTACACCTTC
18,TRBV5-1,TRBJ2-2,TRBD2,-,CASSLEGLAGEDTGELFF,TGCGCCAGCAGCTTGGAGGGACTAGCGGGAGAAGACACCGGGGAGCTGTTTTTT
15,TRBV9,TRBJ1-4,TRBD1,-,CASSVAPGQGDKLFF,TGTGCCAGCAGCGTAGCCCCGGGACAGGGGGATAAACTGTTTTTT
14,TRBV7-9,TRBJ2-7,-,-,CASSLGGRSYEQYF,TGTGCCAGCAGCTTAGGCGGACGCTCCTACGAGCAGTACTTC
14,TRBV6-5,TRBJ2-5,-,-,CASSSDREGETQYF,TGTGCCAGCAGTTCAGACAGGGAGGGAGAGACCCAGTACTTC
14,TRBV2,TRBJ2-1,-,-,CASSEEDIGNEQFF,TGTGCCAGCAGTGAAGAGGATATCGGCAATGAGCAGTTCTTC
11,TRBV29-1,TRBJ1-2,-,once,CSVELPYGYTF,TGCAGCGTTGAGCTCCCCTATGGCTACACCTTC
13,TRBV2,TRBJ2-7,TRBD1,-,CASRYRGKDEQYF,TGTGCCAGCAGATACAGGGGGAAGGACGAGCAGTACTTC
16,TRBV19,TRBJ2-1,TRBD2,-,CASISVAGLSYNEQFF,TGTGCCAGTATCTCTGTAGCGGGACTATCCTACAATGAGCAGTTCTTC
15,TRBV6-1,TRBJ2-2,-,-,CASTSEDRNTGELFF,TGTGCCAGCACCTCGGAGGACAGGAACACCGGGGAGCTGTTTTTT
14,TRBV10-3,TRBJ1-2,-,-,CAISESNSTYGYTF,TGTGCCATCAGTGAGTCAAACAGCACCTATGGCTACACCTTC
14,TRBV5-1,TRBJ2-5,-,-,CASSEEGGQETQYF,TGCGCCAGCAGCGAGGAGGGGGGACAAGAGACCCAGTACTTC
15,TRBV19,TRBJ1-5,-,-,CASSMRNHLLVPQHF,TGTGCCAGTAGTATGAGGAATCATCTTCTGGTGCCCCAGCATTTT
15,TRBV10-3,TRBJ2-7,TRBD2,-,CAISESGGSSYEQYF,TGTGCCATCAGTGAGTCCGGGGGGAGTTCTTACGAGCAGTACTTC
14,TRBV27,TRBJ1-1,-,-,CASSLEEGNTEAFF,TGTGCCAGCAGTTTGGAGGAGGGGAACACTGAAGCTTTCTTT
14,TRBV9,TRBJ2-5,-,-,CASSGIDREETQYF,TGTGCCAGCAGCGGAATTGACAGAGAAGAGACCCAGTACTTC
14,TRBV29-1,TRBJ2-1,-,-,CSARATGSYNEQFF,TGCAGCGCGAGGGCCACAGGCTCCTACAATGAGCAGTTCTTC
14,TRBV27,TRBJ2-7,-,-,CASSLSSRFYEQYF,TGTGCCAGCAGTTTGAGTAGCAGGTTCTACGAGCAGTACTTC
16,TRBV4-3,TRBJ1-1,-,-,CASSQDPSGRGTEAFF,TGCGCCAGCAGCCAAGATCCATCAGGGAGGGGAACTGAAGCTTTCTTT
14,TRBV27,TRBJ1-5,-,-,CASSSYEGNQPQHF,TGTGCCAGCAGTTCGTATGAAGGCAATCAGCCCCAGCATTTT
15,TRBV27,TRBJ2-7,TRBD2,-,CASSLRGGVSYEQYF,TGTGCCAGCAGTTTACGGGGGGGGGTGTCCTACGAGCAGTACTTC
15,TRBV5-5,TRBJ1-2,-,-,CASSGRDGGIKGYTF,TGTGCCAGCAGTGGCCGGGACGGAGGCATAAAGGGCTACACCTTC
13,TRBV28,TRBJ1-5,-,-,CASMQGGNQPQHF,TGTGCCAGCATGCAGGGAGGCAATCAGCCCCAGCATTTT
14,TRBV5-1,TRBJ1-1,-,-,CASSIAGANTEAFF,TGCGCCAGCAGTATTGCAGGGGCGAACACTGAAGCTTTCTTT
14,TRBV19,TRBJ2-1,-,-,CASSYGLSYNEQFF,TGTGCCAGTAGTTACGGGCTCTCCTACAATGAGCAGTTCTTC
17,TRBV27,TRBJ2-5,-,-,CASSPIWFGGPQETQYF,TGTGCCAGCAGCCCTATCTGGTTTGGGGGGCCCCAAGAGACCCAGTACTTC
15,TRBV6-1,TRBJ2-7,-,-,CASTRGRDSSYEQYF,TGTGCCAGCACGAGGGGGAGGGACAGTTCCTACGAGCAGTACTTC
16,TRBV5-5,TRBJ2-7,-,-,CASSLASARSSYEQYF,TGTGCCAGCAGCTTGGCCTCTGCTCGGTCCTCCTACGAGCAGTACTTC
16,TRBV9,TRBJ2-1,-,-,CASSPRTGYVYNEQFF,TGTGCCAGCAGCCCTCGAACAGGGTACGTCTACAATGAGCAGTTCTTC
14,TRBV5-6,TRBJ1-4,TRBD1,once,CASSFTGAGEKLFF,TGTGCCAGCAGCTTCACAGGGGCGGGTGAAAAACTGTTTTTT
16,TRBV19,TRBJ2-1,-,-,CASSIHREFPYNEQFF,TGTGCCAGTAGTATCCACAGGGAATTTCCCTACAATGAGCAGTTCTTC
16,TRBV9,TRBJ2-7,-,-,CASSALSDSLSYEQYF,TGTGCCAGCAGCGCCCTATCGGACAGCCTATCCTACGAGCAGTACTTC
14,TRBV2,TRBJ1-2,-,-,CASALYPASYGYTF,TGTGCCAGCGCCCTATACCCGGCCAGCTATGGCTACACCTTC
14,TRBV7-9,TRBJ1-4,-,-,CASSNRDPNEKLFF,TGTGCCAGCAGCAACAGGGATCCTAATGAAAAACTGTTTTTT
14,TRBV29-1,TRBJ2-5,-,-,CSVDLLRVGETQYF,TGCAGCGTTGATCTACTCAGGGTTGGAGAGACCCAGTACTTC
15,TRBV7-8,TRBJ2-3,TRBD2,-,CASSELAMGTDTQYF,TGTGCCAGCAGCGAACTAGCGATGGGCACAGATACGCAGTATTTT